This T cell receptor beta chain was sequenced for a study of Graves' ophthalmopathy and Graves' hyperthyroidism. The study's findings and limits: In blood, most expanded thyroid clonotypes above 0.001 frequency were also detected.

The study amplified TCR beta CDR3 regions using RNA transcripts. RT-PCR was first run with HTBI primers, then multiplex PCR in a second round. TCRdb processed the multiplex PCR reads anew with MiXCR; each CDR3 protein has one entry. The sample has about 480,000 distinct CDR3 sequences, over 13% seen once. The CDR3 spans 15 residues. From germline, CDR1 is SGHVS and CDR2 FQNEAQ. The V and J ends lost 5 bases and 6 bases respectively, with 19 bases between them. The sample holds many counts of this clonotype. What it binds is not known. The sequence came from a woman in her 30s with Graves' ophthalmopathy. The source material was blood. This sequence joins TRBV7-8 and TRBJ1-2; D gene ambiguous. This CDR3 reads CASSLLRVSRDGYTF. The CDR3 DNA is TGTGCCAGCAGCCTGTTGAGGGTATCCAGAGATGGCTACACCTTC.